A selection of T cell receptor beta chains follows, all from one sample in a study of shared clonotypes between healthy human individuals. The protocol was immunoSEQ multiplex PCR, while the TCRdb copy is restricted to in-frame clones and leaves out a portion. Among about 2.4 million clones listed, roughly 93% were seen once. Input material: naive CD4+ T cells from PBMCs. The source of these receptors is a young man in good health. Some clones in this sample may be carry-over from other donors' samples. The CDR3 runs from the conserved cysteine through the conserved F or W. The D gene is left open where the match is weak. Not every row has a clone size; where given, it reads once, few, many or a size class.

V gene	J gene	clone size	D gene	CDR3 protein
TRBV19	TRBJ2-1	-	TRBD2	CASSTYPGTSGRATFF
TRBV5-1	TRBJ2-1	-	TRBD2	CASSLEGTTYNEQFF
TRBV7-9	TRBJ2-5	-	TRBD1	CASSLDRGIVGETQYF
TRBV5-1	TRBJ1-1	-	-	CASSLGPGGTEAFF
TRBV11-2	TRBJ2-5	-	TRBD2	CASSQKREVQETQYF
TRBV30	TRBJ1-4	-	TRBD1	CAWSPRPGQGGGTNEKLFF
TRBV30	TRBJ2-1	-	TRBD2	CAWSLGTSGSDEQFF
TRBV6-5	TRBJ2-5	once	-	CASKRTDLGTQYF
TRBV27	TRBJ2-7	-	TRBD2	CASSRQASGQREQYF
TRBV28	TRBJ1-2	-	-	CASGTGTLLLTGGGYTF
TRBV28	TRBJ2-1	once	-	CCVGSSSYNEQFF
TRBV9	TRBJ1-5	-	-	CASSVGRVDQPQHF
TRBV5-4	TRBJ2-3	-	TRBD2	CASRVMTSGSTDTQYF
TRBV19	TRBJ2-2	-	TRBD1	CASSYRGRAANTGELFF
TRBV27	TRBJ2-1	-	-	CASRTLREVNEQFF
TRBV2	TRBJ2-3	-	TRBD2	CASSEKTSGRSGYTQYF
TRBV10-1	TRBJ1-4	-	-	CAKPGQWVGKLFF
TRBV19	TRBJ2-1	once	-	CASSQRGSGNEQFF